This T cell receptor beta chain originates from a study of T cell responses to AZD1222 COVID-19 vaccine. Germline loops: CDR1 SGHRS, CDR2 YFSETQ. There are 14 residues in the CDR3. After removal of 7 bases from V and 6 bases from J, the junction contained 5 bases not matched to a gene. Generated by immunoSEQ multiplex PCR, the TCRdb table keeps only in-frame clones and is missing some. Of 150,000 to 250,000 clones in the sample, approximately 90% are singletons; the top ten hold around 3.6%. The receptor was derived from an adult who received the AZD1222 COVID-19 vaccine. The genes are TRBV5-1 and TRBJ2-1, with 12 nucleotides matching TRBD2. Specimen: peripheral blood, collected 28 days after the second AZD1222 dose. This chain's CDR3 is CASQTSGSPNEQFF. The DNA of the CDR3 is TGCGCCAGCCAGACTAGCGGGAGCCCCAATGAGCAGTTCTTC.